The 17 T cell receptor beta chains below all came from one sample that was sequenced in a study of blood T cell repertoires in COVID-19. Assay used: immunoSEQ multiplex PCR; TCRdb lists only in-frame clones, some missing. The top ten hold approximately 0.5% of the sample, which has fewer than 95,000 clones, about 91% seen once. The sequenced sample was peripheral blood. These receptors originate from a man in his sixties with acute or convalescent COVID-19.

The rearrangement links TRBV4-1 to TRBJ2-5; 9 bases agree with TRBD2. This CDR3 contains 16 residues. V lost 0 bases and J lost 4; bases outside the gene matches: 6. CDR1 and CDR2 (germline): MGHRA, YSYEKL. The chain's CDR3 is CASSQDLAGAGETQYF. Here the CDR3 DNA reads TGCGCCAGCAGCCAAGATTTAGCGGGGGCGGGAGAGACCCAGTACTTC.

This sequence joins TRBV5-1 and TRBJ2-1; D remains ambiguous. V was cut by 0 bases and J by 0 bases, with 13 bases left in between. CDR1 and CDR2 (germline): SGHRS, YFSETQ. This CDR3 spans 17 amino acids. CDR3 residues: CASSLEPTKSSYNEQFF. The CDR3 DNA is TGCGCCAGCAGCTTGGAGCCCACGAAAAGCTCCTACAATGAGCAGTTCTTC.

This rearrangement joins TRBV10-1 to TRBJ2-3, with 8 positions matching TRBD1. Looked up from germline, CDR1 is WNHNN and CDR2 is SYGVQD (reference sequence). The V and J ends lost 5 bases and 2 bases, in that order; junction bases with no gene match: 6. This CDR3 has 15 residues. In nucleotides, the CDR3 is TGCGCCAGCAGTCAGGGGGCCCCGCACACAGATACGCAGTATTTT. It is translated as CASSQGAPHTDTQYF.

The V and J genes are TRBV3-1 (or the pseudogene TRBV3-2) and TRBJ2-5; D ambiguous. The V gene's germline CDR1 is LGHDT and CDR2 YNNKEL (reference sequence). V was shortened by 2 bases and J by 7 bases, with 14 bases between the two germline ends. The CDR3 consists of 14 residues. The CDR3 DNA is TGTGCCAGCAGCCAAACTCGGGTGGATGGGACCCAGTACTTC. The encoded protein is CASSQTRVDGTQYF.

V gene TRBV18 combines with J gene TRBJ2-7, with 7 bases that match TRBD1. The germline V gene has CDR1 KGHSH and CDR2 LQKENI. The CDR3 spans 12 residues. The J segment lost 5 bases and the V segment lost 3 bases, leaving 1 base of the junction unmatched. The CDR3 DNA is TGTGCCAGCTCACCGACAGGGAACGAGCAGTACTTC. Translating it yields CASSPTGNEQYF.

The chain joins TRBV7-3 to TRBJ2-2; a possible D gene is TRBD1 (8 bases). V lost 4 bases and J 6 bases, leaving 15 bases between the germline ends. The CDR3 length is 15 residues. CDR1 and CDR2 (germline): SGHTA, FQGTGA. The CDR3 region is CASSYGQGGAGELFF. The CDR3 DNA is TGTGCCAGCAGCTATGGACAGGGAGGGGCCGGGGAGCTGTTTTTT.

This rearrangement joins TRBV10-1 to TRBJ2-2, with 11 bases lining up with TRBD2. The germline gives CDR1 WNHNN, CDR2 SYGVQD (reference sequence). This CDR3 comprises 16 residues. V was pared by 3 bases and J by 3 bases, with 3 bases of the junction left unmatched. CDR3 nucleotide sequence: TGCGCCAGCAGTGATAGCGGGGGGGCCGACACCGGGGAGCTGTTTTTT. This encodes CASSDSGGADTGELFF.

The J gene is TRBJ2-3, the V gene TRBV5-6; the match to TRBD2 covers 9 bases. CDR3 length: 18 residues. V shed 0 bases, J shed 4 bases, and the junction held 12 bases outside the gene matches. CDR1 and CDR2 (germline): SGHDT, YYEEEE. The CDR3 loop is CASSLAFEPGLASDTQYF. The CDR3 DNA sequence: TGTGCCAGCAGCTTGGCTTTTGAACCGGGACTAGCCTCAGATACGCAGTATTTT. Drawing the rest from reference TRBV5-6 and TRBJ2-3, the complete variable domain is DAGVTQSPTHLIKTRGQQVTLRCSPKSGHDTVSWYQQALGQGPQFIFQYYEEEERQRGNFPDRFSGHQFPNYSSELNVNALLLGDSALYLCASSLAFEPGLASDTQYFGPGTRLTVL.

The rearrangement uses TRBV19 and TRBJ1-2, with D perhaps TRBD1 (5 bases). In germline, CDR1 is LNHDA, CDR2 SQIVND (reference sequence). The CDR3 loop spans 15 amino acids. With 5 bases removed from V and 2 bases from J, the gap between germline ends came to 15 bases. The chain's CDR3 is CASSPPGRVNYGYTF. The CDR3 DNA follows: TGTGCCAGTAGTCCTCCCGGCAGGGTAAACTATGGCTACACCTTC.

The genes are TRBV20-1 and TRBJ2-3; 8 bases align to TRBD1. The CDR3 covers 16 residues. Germline V CDR1 and CDR2: DFQATT, SNEGSKA (reference sequence). The junction had 10 bases not matched to a gene; V was cut back by 3 bases and J by 2 bases. The CDR3 bases are TGCAGTGCTAGTCACAGGGGGGTGGAAGACACAGATACGCAGTATTTT. Its translation: CSASHRGVEDTDTQYF.

V usage is TRBV19 and J usage is TRBJ2-7; 9 bases match TRBD1. The V gene's germline CDR1 is LNHDA and CDR2 SQIVND (reference sequence). V shed 0 bases, J shed 5 bases, and the junction held 14 bases outside the gene matches. The CDR3 extends over 18 amino acids. The CDR3: CASSIDLTGTGIKDEQYF. CDR3 bases: TGTGCCAGTAGTATAGATTTAACCGGGACAGGGATCAAGGACGAGCAGTACTTC.

The chain employs TRBV5-1 and TRBJ2-2; 11 bases line up with TRBD2. The CDR3 sequence is 16 residues long. Germline V gene data show CDR1 as SGHRS and CDR2 as YFSETQ. Trimming cost V 4 bases and J 3 bases; bases outside gene matches: 5. CDR3 DNA sequence: TGCGCCAGCAGCCCCTTAGCGGGAGGGCACACCGGGGAGCTGTTTTTT. Protein: CASSPLAGGHTGELFF.

V usage is TRBV30 and J usage is TRBJ1-6, with D unresolved. The germline V gene has CDR1 GTSNPN and CDR2 SVGIG (reference sequence). Trimming stripped 5 bases from V and 7 bases from J, with 6 bases between. The CDR3 spans 11 residues. In DNA form, the CDR3 reads TGTGCCTGGGGAGCAAATTCACCCCTCCACTTT. Protein sequence: CAWGANSPLHF.

The chain links TRBV19 to TRBJ1-2, with 7 bases matching TRBD1. Germline V CDR1 and CDR2: LNHDA, SQIVND (reference sequence). Trimming cost V 3 bases and J 10 bases; bases outside gene matches: 11. The CDR3 totals 14 residues. CDR3 sequence: CASSMDPSDRSYTF. CDR3 nucleotide sequence: TGTGCCAGTAGTATGGACCCTTCGGACAGGTCCTACACCTTC.

The CDR3 DNA sequence: TGTGCCATCAGCGGGACAGGGGGCCCCGGGGAGCTGTTTTTT. Amino acid sequence: CAISGTGGPGELFF. The chain combines TRBV10-3 with TRBJ2-2, with 12 bases aligning to TRBD1. Germline V gene data show CDR1 as ENHRY and CDR2 as SYGVKD. V was pared by 6 bases and J by 6 bases, with 2 bases of the junction left unmatched. This CDR3 is 14 amino acids long.

The chain has TRBV5-5 and TRBJ2-2; D not certain. The CDR3 is 13 residues long. V lost 2 bases, J lost 6 bases, and 8 bases lay in between. CDR1 and CDR2 (germline): SGHKS, YYEKEE (reference sequence). The CDR3 spells CASSFVLSGELFF. The CDR3 nucleotides read TGTGCCAGCAGCTTTGTTCTTTCCGGGGAGCTGTTTTTT.

The chain joins TRBV2 to TRBJ2-3, with D perhaps TRBD2 (5 bases). Trimming pared 2 bases from V and 3 bases from J, leaving 12 bases between. CDR1 SNHLY and CDR2 FYNNEI come from the germline V gene. The CDR3 sequence is 15 residues long. CDR3 DNA sequence: TGTGCCAGCAGTGAATGGAGGAGCACAACAGATACGCAGTATTTT. This encodes CASSEWRSTTDTQYF. The whole variable domain, filled in from reference TRBV2 and TRBJ2-3, reads EPEVTQTPSHQVTQMGQEVILRCVPISNHLYFYWYRQILGQKVEFLVSFYNNEISEKSEIFDDQFSVERPDGSNFTLKIRSTKLEDSAMYFCASSEWRSTTDTQYFGPGTRLTVL.